This TCR beta chain came from a study of shared clonotypes between healthy human individuals. In the original workflow: Owing to the provision of junction-only sequences devoid of quality scores by immunoSEQ, filtering differed. Measured with immunoSEQ multiplex PCR; TCRdb has only the in-frame clones, and not every one. The V and J calls and clone size are taken from that table; D and trimming were inferred from the DNA. The sample records a few million clones, approximately 92% being singletons. Healthy HIV-negative adults without recent acute infections or vaccinations served as donors. Naive CD45RA+ and memory CD45RA-negative subsets were split from CD4+ cells. The CDR3 has 18 amino acids. CDR1 MGHRA and CDR2 YSYEKL come from the germline V gene. The V segment lost 1 base and the J segment 12 bases; nucleotides outside the gene matches: 20.

The source of this sequence is a man aged 18 to 29 in good health. The chain uses TRBV4-1 and TRBJ2-1; 8 bases line up with TRBD2. Material: naive CD4+ T cells sorted from blood. The subset denotes: CD45RA+ positively selected. This CDR3 reads CASSQVGSVGTSHSGQFF. CDR3 sequence (DNA): TGCGCCAGCAGCCAAGTCGGGAGTGTGGGGACTAGTCATAGCGGGCAGTTCTTC.